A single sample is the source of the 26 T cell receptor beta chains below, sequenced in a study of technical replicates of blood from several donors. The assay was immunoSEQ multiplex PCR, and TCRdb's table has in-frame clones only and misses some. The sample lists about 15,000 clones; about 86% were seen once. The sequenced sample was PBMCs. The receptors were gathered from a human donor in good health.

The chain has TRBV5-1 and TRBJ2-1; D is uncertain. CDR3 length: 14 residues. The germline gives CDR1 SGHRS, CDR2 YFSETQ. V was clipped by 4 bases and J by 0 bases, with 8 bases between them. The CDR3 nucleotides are TGCGCCAGCAGCCCGTCTAGCTCCTACAATGAGCAGTTCTTC. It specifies CASSPSSSYNEQFF.

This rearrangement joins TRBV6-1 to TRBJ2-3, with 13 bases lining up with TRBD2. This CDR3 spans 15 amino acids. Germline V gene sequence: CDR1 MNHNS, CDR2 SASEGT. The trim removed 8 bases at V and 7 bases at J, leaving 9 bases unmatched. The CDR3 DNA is TGTGCCAGCGGAGGACTAGCGGGAGAAATAAATACGCAGTATTTT. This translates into CASGGLAGEINTQYF.

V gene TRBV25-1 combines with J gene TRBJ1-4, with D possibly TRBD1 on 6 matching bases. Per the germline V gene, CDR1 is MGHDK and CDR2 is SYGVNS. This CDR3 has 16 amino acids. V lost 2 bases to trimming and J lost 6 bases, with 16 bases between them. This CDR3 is CASSEPPGGGDEKLFF. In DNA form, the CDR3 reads TGTGCCAGCAGTGAACCCCCTGGGGGGGGCGATGAAAAACTGTTTTTT.

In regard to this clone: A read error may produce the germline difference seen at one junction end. CDR3 region: CSAGTSGFSTSYNGQFF. CDR3 in DNA: TGCAGCGCTGGGACTAGCGGTTTCTCTACCTCCTACAATGGGCAGTTCTTC. This chain uses TRBV29-1 with TRBJ2-1; 11 nucleotides line up with TRBD2. There are 17 residues in the CDR3. CDR1 SQVTM and CDR2 ANQGSEA come from the germline V gene.

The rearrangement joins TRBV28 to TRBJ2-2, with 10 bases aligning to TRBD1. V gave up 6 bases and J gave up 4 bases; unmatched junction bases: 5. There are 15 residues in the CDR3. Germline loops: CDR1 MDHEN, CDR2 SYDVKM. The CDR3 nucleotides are TGTGCCAGCAGACGACAGGGGGCCGGCACCGGGGAGCTGTTTTTT. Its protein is CASRRQGAGTGELFF.

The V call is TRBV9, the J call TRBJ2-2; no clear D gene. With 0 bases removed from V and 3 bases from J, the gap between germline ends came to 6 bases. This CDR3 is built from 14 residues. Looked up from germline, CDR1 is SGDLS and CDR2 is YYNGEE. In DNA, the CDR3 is TGTGCCAGCAGCGTAGGGCAAGACACCGGGGAGCTGTTTTTT. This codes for CASSVGQDTGELFF.

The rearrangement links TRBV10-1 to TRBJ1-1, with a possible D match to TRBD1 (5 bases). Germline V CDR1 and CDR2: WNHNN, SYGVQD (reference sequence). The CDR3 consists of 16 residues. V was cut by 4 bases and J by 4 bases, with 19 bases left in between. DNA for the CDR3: TGCGCCAGCAGTGTGGGTGACAGCCCTAGGGGCACTGAAGCTTTCTTT. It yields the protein CASSVGDSPRGTEAFF.

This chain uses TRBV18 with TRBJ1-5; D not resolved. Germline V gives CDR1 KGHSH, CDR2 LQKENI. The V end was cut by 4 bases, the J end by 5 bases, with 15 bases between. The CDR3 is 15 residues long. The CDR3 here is CASSRQGGIHQPQHF. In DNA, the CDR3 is TGTGCCAGCTCACGACAAGGAGGGATTCATCAGCCCCAGCATTTT.

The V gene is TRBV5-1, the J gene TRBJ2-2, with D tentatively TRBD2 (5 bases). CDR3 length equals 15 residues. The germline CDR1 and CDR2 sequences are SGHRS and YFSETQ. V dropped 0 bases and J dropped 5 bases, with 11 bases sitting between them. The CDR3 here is CASSLGVSGTGELFF. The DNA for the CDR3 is TGCGCCAGCAGCTTGGGTGTTTCGGGGACCGGGGAGCTGTTTTTT.

CDR3 DNA sequence: TGCGCCAGCGGCACAGGGTCTTACTCCGAGCAGTACTTC. Protein product: CASGTGSYSEQYF. V is TRBV5-1 and J is TRBJ2-7; possible D gene TRBD1, 6 bases. Germline V lookup: CDR1 SGHRS, CDR2 YFSETQ. The CDR3 contains 13 residues. V lost 7 bases and J 6 bases, leaving 17 bases between the germline ends.

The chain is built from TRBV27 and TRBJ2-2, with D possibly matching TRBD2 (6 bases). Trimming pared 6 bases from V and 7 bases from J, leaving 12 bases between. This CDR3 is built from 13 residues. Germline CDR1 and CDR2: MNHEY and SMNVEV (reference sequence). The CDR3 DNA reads TGTGCCAGCAGACAACAGGACTACGGGGAGCTGTTTTTT. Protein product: CASRQQDYGELFF.

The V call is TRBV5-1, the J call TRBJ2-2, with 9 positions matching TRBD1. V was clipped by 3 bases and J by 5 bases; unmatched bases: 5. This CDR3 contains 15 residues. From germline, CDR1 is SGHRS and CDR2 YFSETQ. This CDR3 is CASSWPGQGTGELFF. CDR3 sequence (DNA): TGCGCCAGCAGCTGGCCGGGACAGGGTACCGGGGAGCTGTTTTTT.

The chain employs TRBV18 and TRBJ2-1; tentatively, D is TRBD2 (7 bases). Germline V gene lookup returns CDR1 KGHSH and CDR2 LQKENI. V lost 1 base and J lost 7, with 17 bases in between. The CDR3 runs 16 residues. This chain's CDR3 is CASSPRPAGRGNEQFF. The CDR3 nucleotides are TGTGCCAGCTCACCACGCCCAGCGGGAAGGGGGAATGAGCAGTTCTTC.

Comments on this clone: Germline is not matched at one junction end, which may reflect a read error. The DNA of the CDR3 is TGTGCCAGCAGCCAAGATACCAACCAGGAGACCCAGTACTTC. As protein: CASSQDTNQETQYF. The chain couples TRBV14 to TRBJ2-5; no clear D. The germline gives CDR1 SGHDN, CDR2 FVKESK. The length of the CDR3 is 14 residues.

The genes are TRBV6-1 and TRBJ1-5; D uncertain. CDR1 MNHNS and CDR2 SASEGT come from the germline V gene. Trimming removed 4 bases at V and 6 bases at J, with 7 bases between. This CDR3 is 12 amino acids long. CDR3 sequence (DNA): TGTGCCAGCAGTGCAAACACTCAGCCCCAGCATTTT. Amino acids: CASSANTQPQHF.

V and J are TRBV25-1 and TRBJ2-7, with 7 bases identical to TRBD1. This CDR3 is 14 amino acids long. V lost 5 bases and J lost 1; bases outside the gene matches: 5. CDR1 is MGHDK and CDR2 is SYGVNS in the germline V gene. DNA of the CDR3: TGTGCCAGCAGTCCTCCGGGACAGTCCTACGAGCAGTACTTC. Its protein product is CASSPPGQSYEQYF.

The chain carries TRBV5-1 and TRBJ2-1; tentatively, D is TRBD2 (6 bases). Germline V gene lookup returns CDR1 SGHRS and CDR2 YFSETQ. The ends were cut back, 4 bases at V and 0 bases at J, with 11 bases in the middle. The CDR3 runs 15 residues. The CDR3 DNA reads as TGCGCCAGCAGCACTACTAGCAACTCCTACAATGAGCAGTTCTTC. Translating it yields CASSTTSNSYNEQFF.

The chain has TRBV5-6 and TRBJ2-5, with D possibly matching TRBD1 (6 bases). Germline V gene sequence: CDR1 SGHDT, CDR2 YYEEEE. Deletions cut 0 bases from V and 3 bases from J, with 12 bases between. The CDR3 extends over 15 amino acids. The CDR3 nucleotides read TGTGCCAGCAGCTTGGCCCGGACAGAGAAAGAGACCCAGTACTTC. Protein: CASSLARTEKETQYF.

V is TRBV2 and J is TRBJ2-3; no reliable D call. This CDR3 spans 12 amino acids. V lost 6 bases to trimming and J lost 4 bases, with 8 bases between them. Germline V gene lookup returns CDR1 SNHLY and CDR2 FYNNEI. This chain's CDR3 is CASRIVADTQYF. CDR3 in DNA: TGTGCCAGCAGAATAGTGGCAGATACGCAGTATTTT.

CDR3 in amino acids: CASTLQDSKETQYF. In DNA, the CDR3 is TGTGCCAGCACCCTGCAGGACTCGAAAGAGACCCAGTACTTC. J is TRBJ2-5 and V is TRBV11-2, with D possibly TRBD2 on 5 matching bases. Germline V lookup: CDR1 SGHAT, CDR2 FQNNGV. The length of the CDR3 is 14 residues. V shed 7 bases and J shed 3 bases, with 15 bases lying between them. Full variable domain (rest looked up from reference TRBV11-2 and TRBJ2-5): EAGVAQSPRYKIIEKRQSVAFWCNPISGHATLYWYQQILGQGPKLLIQFQNNGVVDDSQLPKDRFSAERLKGVDSTLKIQPAKLEDSAVYLCASTLQDSKETQYFGPGTRLLVL.

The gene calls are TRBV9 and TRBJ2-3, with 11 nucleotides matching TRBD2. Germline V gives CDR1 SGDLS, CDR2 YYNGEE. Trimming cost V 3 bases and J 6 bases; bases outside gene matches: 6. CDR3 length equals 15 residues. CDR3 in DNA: TGTGCCAGCAGCGCCACCGGGACTAGCGGCGATACGCAGTATTTT. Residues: CASSATGTSGDTQYF.

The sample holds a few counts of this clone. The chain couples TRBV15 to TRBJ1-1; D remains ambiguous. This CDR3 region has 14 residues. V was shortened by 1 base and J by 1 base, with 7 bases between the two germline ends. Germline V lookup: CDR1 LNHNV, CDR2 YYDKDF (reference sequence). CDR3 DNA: TGTGCCACCAGCAGAGGAGGGAAGAACACTGAAGCTTTCTTT. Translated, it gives CATSRGGKNTEAFF.

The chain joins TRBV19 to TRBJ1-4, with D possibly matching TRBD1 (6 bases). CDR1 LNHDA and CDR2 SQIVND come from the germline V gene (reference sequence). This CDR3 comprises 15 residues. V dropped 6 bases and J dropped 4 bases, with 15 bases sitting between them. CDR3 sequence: CASRDSKLVNEKLFF. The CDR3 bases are TGTGCCAGTAGGGACAGCAAGCTTGTTAATGAAAAACTGTTTTTT.

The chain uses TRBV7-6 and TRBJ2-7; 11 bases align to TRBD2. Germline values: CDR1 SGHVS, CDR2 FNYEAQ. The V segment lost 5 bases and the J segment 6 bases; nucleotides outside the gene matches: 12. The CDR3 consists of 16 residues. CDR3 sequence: CASSPGTSGPVVEQYF. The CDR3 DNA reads TGTGCCAGCAGCCCCGGGACTAGCGGACCTGTCGTCGAGCAGTACTTC. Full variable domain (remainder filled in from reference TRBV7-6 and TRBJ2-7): GAGVSQSPRYKVTKRGQDVALRCDPISGHVSLYWYRQALGQGPEFLTYFNYEAQQDKSGLPNDRFSAERPEGSISTLTIQRTEQRDSAMYRCASSPGTSGPVVEQYFGPGTRLTVT.

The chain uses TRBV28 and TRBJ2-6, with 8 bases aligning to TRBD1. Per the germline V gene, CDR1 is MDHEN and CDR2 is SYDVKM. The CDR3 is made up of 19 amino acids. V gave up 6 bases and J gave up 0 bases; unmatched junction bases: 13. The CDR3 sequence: CASRRRRTGIFSGANVLTF. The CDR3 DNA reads TGTGCCAGCAGACGCCGGCGGACAGGGATTTTCTCTGGGGCCAACGTCCTGACTTTC. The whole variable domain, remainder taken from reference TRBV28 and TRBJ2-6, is DVKVTQSSRYLVKRTGEKVFLECVQDMDHENMFWYRQDPGLGLRLIYFSYDVKMKEKGDIPEGYSVSREKKERFSLILESASTNQTSMYLCASRRRRTGIFSGANVLTFGAGSRLTVL.

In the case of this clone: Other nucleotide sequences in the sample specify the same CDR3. Here the CDR3 DNA reads TGTGCCAGCAGCCGGGGGACAGCTGGAAACACCATATATTTT. Translation gives CASSRGTAGNTIYF. The rearrangement joins TRBV14 to TRBJ1-3; TRBD1 matches 7 bases. The V segment lost 4 bases and the J segment 2 bases; nucleotides outside the gene matches: 2. CDR3 length: 14 amino acids. CDR1 is SGHDN and CDR2 is FVKESK in the germline V gene.